One sample yielded the 29 T cell receptor beta chains listed below, sequenced in a study of CD8+CD57+ T cells in acquired aplastic anemia (dated by TCRdb to 2017 to 2018). Expansion of CD8+CD57+ cells had been shown by flow cytometry in the patients chosen for sequencing. TCRdb names Illumina HiSeq 2000 as the instrument used. Profiling of TCR beta VDJ combinations and CDR3 sequences used genomic DNA as the template. The public reads were run again by TCRdb, first through fastp at Q25 and then through MiXCR, and only productive beta chains were kept. Every CDR3 protein is listed once, alongside the most common genes and DNA of its rows. The sample data list 80,000 or so distinct CDR3 sequences, and just over 70% of these were observed just once. The top ten clones comprise 65% to 85% of the sample. The specimen sequenced was sorted CD4+, CD8+, or CD8+CD57+ T cells (not recorded which) from PBMCs. The origin of the receptors is a human donor with aplastic anemia.

This chain joins TRBV3-1 and TRBJ1-1; 9 nucleotides agree with TRBD1. The CDR3 has 17 residues. V shed 8 bases, J shed 1 base, and the junction held 14 bases outside the gene matches. The germline gives CDR1 LGHDT, CDR2 YNNKEL (reference sequence). For the CDR3, the DNA is TGTGCCAGCGGGATTACGGGGACAGGGATCACGAACACTGAAGCTTTCTTT. Translation gives CASGITGTGITNTEAFF.

V and J are TRBV11-1 and TRBJ2-1; D perhaps matches TRBD1 (6 bases). CDR3 length: 17 amino acids. Germline V gene data show CDR1 as SGHAT and CDR2 as FQDESV (reference sequence). V lost 4 bases to trimming and J lost 7 bases, with 23 bases between them. DNA for the CDR3: TGTGCCAGCAGCTCAGGGGACGGGACCCCAATGGGGAATGAGCAGTTCTTC. This translates into CASSSGDGTPMGNEQFF.

V and J are TRBV24-1 and TRBJ2-3; tentatively, D is TRBD1 (6 bases). CDR1 and CDR2 from the germline V gene are KGHDR and SFDVKD. Trimming took 5 bases from V and 4 from J, leaving 15 bases between them. The CDR3 spans 15 residues. CDR3 DNA: TGTGCCACCAGTGGGGGTCGGACAGCCTCAGATACGCAGTATTTT. This translates into CATSGGRTASDTQYF.

This clonotype was found many times. The chain joins TRBV6-2 or TRBV6-3 to TRBJ2-7, with D maybe TRBD1 (5 bases). The CDR3 is made up of 14 amino acids. CDR1 and CDR2 from the germline V gene are MNHEY and SVGEGT. V was pared by 5 bases and J by 2 bases, with 13 bases between. Here the CDR3 DNA reads TGTGCCAGCAGTCCTCAGGTAGGGGCCTACGAGCAGTACTTC. It is translated as CASSPQVGAYEQYF.

The CDR3 protein is CASSRTGYGYTF. DNA of the CDR3: TGTGCCAGTAGCCGGACAGGCTATGGCTACACCTTC. The chain couples TRBV19 to TRBJ1-2; 7 bases line up with TRBD1. Germline CDR1 LNHDA, CDR2 SQIVND (reference sequence). V was clipped by 6 bases and J by 4 bases; unmatched bases: 2. The CDR3 has 12 amino acids.

In nucleotides, the CDR3 is TGCAGTGCTAGGGCCCTAGCGGGAGGGGAATTCTCTAAACCCAACTATGGCTACACCTTC. Translation: CSARALAGGEFSKPNYGYTF. The chain has TRBV20-1 and TRBJ1-2, with D possibly being TRBD1 (5 bases). CDR3 length: 20 residues. Germline-derived CDR1 and CDR2 are DFQATT and SNEGSKA (reference sequence). V dropped 3 bases and J dropped 2 bases, with 31 bases sitting between them.

The rearrangement joins TRBV19 to TRBJ2-1; D not resolved. V was trimmed by 6 bases and J by 4 bases, leaving 4 bases between them. In germline, CDR1 is LNHDA, CDR2 SQIVND (reference sequence). The CDR3 is 11 residues long. The CDR3, as DNA: TGTGCCAGTAGCGTTTACAATGAGCAGTTCTTC. It codes for CASSVYNEQFF.

The chain couples TRBV12-3 or TRBV12-4 to TRBJ2-7, with 9 bases that match TRBD2. Trimming removed 0 bases from V and 6 bases from J; junction bases left unmatched: 6. The CDR3 runs to 15 residues. As DNA, the CDR3 is TGTGCCAGCAGTTTAGCTCAGGTACTAGCGGGCGAGCAGTACTTC. It is translated as CASSLAQVLAGEQYF.

This clonotype was recorded only once. This chain connects TRBV20-1 to TRBJ1-1; D is possibly TRBD1 (5 bases). Germline V gene lookup returns CDR1 DFQATT and CDR2 SNEGSKA (reference sequence). The germline V and J ends were trimmed by 0 bases and 3 bases, with 20 bases remaining between them. The CDR3 is 17 residues long. CDR3 loop: CSARDQKHRGRDTEAFF. CDR3 nucleotide sequence: TGCAGTGCTAGAGATCAAAAGCATAGGGGACGGGACACTGAAGCTTTCTTT.

The rearrangement uses TRBV18 and TRBJ2-1; the match to TRBD2 covers 13 bases. V trimming: 3 bases; J trimming: 7 bases; junction bases outside the gene matches: 15. This CDR3 region has 19 residues. The germline V gene encodes CDR1 KGHSH and CDR2 LQKENI. DNA of the CDR3: TGTGCCAGCTCACCGGAACTAGCGGGGGGGCCCTTTGATGCAAATGAGCAGTTCTTC. Amino acids: CASSPELAGGPFDANEQFF.

The rearrangement links TRBV5-1 to TRBJ1-4, with 7 bases identical to TRBD1. With V trimmed by 3 bases and J by 5 bases, 7 bases remained unmatched. This CDR3 region has 15 residues. CDR1 is SGHRS and CDR2 is YFSETQ in the germline V gene. The CDR3 reads CASSSSGTANEKLFF. The CDR3 DNA is TGCGCCAGCAGCTCTTCCGGGACAGCAAATGAAAAACTGTTTTTT.

The sample holds a few counts of this clonotype. The gene calls are TRBV7-3 and TRBJ1-6, with 8 bases identical to TRBD1. V trimming: 5 bases; J trimming: 10 bases; junction bases outside the gene matches: 4. CDR3 size: 13 residues. Germline V gene data show CDR1 as SGHTA and CDR2 as FQGTGA. CDR3 region: CASSLNRGSPLHF. The CDR3 coding sequence is TGTGCCAGCAGCCTAAACAGGGGGTCACCCCTCCACTTT. The full variable domain, its missing parts supplied by reference TRBV7-3 and TRBJ1-6, is GAGVSQTPSNKVTEKGKYVELRCDPISGHTALYWYRQSLGQGPEFLIYFQGTGAADDSGLPNDRFFAVRPEGSVSTLKIQRTERGDSAVYLCASSLNRGSPLHFGNGTRLTVT.

The DNA of the CDR3 is TGCGCCAGCAGTCCCCCAGCAAATGAAAAACTGTTTTTT. Translated: CASSPPANEKLFF. The chain uses TRBV10-2 and TRBJ1-4; the D is unclear. Germline CDR1 reads WSHSY; CDR2 reads SAAADI. Between the trimmed V and J ends, which lost 5 bases and 5 bases, there was a span of 9 bases. The CDR3 loop spans 13 amino acids.

For the CDR3, the DNA is TGCAGTGCCCCAAGGGCTAGCGCTCCGTACAATGAGCAGTTCTTC. It specifies CSAPRASAPYNEQFF. The chain has TRBV20-1 and TRBJ2-1; tentatively, D is TRBD2 (6 bases). The germline gives CDR1 DFQATT, CDR2 SNEGSKA (reference sequence). V lost 6 bases to trimming and J lost 4 bases, with 19 bases between them. There are 15 residues in the CDR3.

This chain uses TRBV7-6 with TRBJ1-2, with TRBD1 as a possible D gene (5 bases). The CDR3 contains 14 residues. Germline CDR1 SGHVS, CDR2 FNYEAQ. The V end was cut by 0 bases, the J end by 7 bases, with 12 bases between. CDR3: CASSLAGEVFGYTF. In nucleotides, the CDR3 is TGTGCCAGCAGCTTAGCGGGGGAGGTCTTTGGCTACACCTTC.

Written as DNA, the CDR3 is TGTGCCACCAGTGATCATGGACAGGGAGAAGAGACCCAGTACTTC. Protein: CATSDHGQGEETQYF. The rearrangement uses TRBV24-1 and TRBJ2-5; 8 bases fit TRBD1. The trim removed 3 bases at V and 3 bases at J, leaving 5 bases unmatched. Germline-derived CDR1 and CDR2 are KGHDR and SFDVKD. This CDR3 comprises 15 residues.

About this clonotype: The conserved closing phenylalanine or tryptophan is absent in this CDR3, likely reflecting a read error. This chain links TRBV19 with TRBJ2-7; 8 bases map to TRBD1. CDR3 size: 12 residues. V trimming: 10 bases; J trimming: 1 base; junction bases outside the gene matches: 3. Germline lookup yields CDR1 LNHDA and CDR2 SQIVND (reference sequence). The CDR3, as DNA: TGTGCCACCCGGGACAGGTCCTACGAGCAGTACCTC. Protein sequence: CATRDRSYEQYL.

This clonotype has only a few counts. The chain combines TRBV15 with TRBJ2-7; 9 bases are shared with TRBD2. The CDR3 covers 16 residues. CDR1 and CDR2 (germline): LNHNV, YYDKDF (reference sequence). Trimming removed 0 bases from V and 2 bases from J; junction bases left unmatched: 5. Written as DNA, the CDR3 is TGTGCCACCAGCAGAGAGCCAGCGGGAGGCCCCTACGAGCAGTACTTC. Translating it yields CATSREPAGGPYEQYF.

There are many counts of this clonotype. The chain has TRBV10-1 and TRBJ1-5; D may be TRBD1 (6 bases). V shed 9 bases and J shed 0 bases, with 15 bases lying between them. CDR1 and CDR2 (germline): WNHNN, SYGVQD (reference sequence). The CDR3 runs to 15 residues. The CDR3 nucleotides are TGCGCCAGTCGGCGGGACACCTATAGCAATCAGCCCCAGCATTTT. Translated: CASRRDTYSNQPQHF.

This rearrangement joins TRBV5-1 to TRBJ2-3; a weak D match, TRBD1 (6 bases). The CDR3 covers 16 residues. The germline CDR1 and CDR2 sequences are SGHRS and YFSETQ. The V end was cut by 4 bases, the J end by 4 bases, with 19 bases between. The CDR3 DNA is TGCGCCAGCAGCGTCCACAGGGTTCCTTCCCCAGATACGCAGTATTTT. Protein: CASSVHRVPSPDTQYF.

This chain connects TRBV7-9 to TRBJ1-2, with D uncertain. V dropped 5 bases and J dropped 3 bases, with 10 bases sitting between them. The V gene's germline CDR1 is SEHNR and CDR2 FQNEAQ (reference sequence). The CDR3 totals 13 residues. This CDR3 reads CASSVDGHYGYTF. The CDR3 DNA sequence: TGTGCCAGCAGCGTAGACGGACACTATGGCTACACCTTC. The variable domain in full, completed from reference TRBV7-9 and TRBJ1-2, reads DTGVSQNPRHKITKRGQNVTFRCDPISEHNRLYWYRQTLGQGPEFLTYFQNEAQLEKSRLLSDRFSAERPKGSFSTLEIQRTEQGDSAMYLCASSVDGHYGYTFGSGTRLTVV.

This clonotype appeared many times. The DNA for the CDR3 is TGTGCCAGCAGTTCTCGACTAGCGGGGCATTACGAGCAGTACTTC. This codes for CASSSRLAGHYEQYF. V is TRBV28 and J is TRBJ2-7; 11 bases agree with TRBD2. CDR1 and CDR2 from the germline V gene are MDHEN and SYDVKM. This CDR3 comprises 15 residues. Trimming at V came to 4 bases and at J to 4 bases, leaving 6 bases not matched to a gene.

The table lists this clonotype with many counts. This sequence joins TRBV20-1 and TRBJ1-1; D possibly corresponds to TRBD1 (6 bases). V lost 2 bases and J lost 2, with 9 bases in between. CDR3 size: 13 residues. CDR1 and CDR2 (germline): DFQATT, SNEGSKA (reference sequence). CDR3 sequence reads: CSARTRGNTEAFF. CDR3 sequence (DNA): TGCAGTGCTAGAACCAGGGGTAACACTGAAGCTTTCTTT.

The rearrangement links TRBV10-3 to TRBJ2-7; possible D gene TRBD2, 6 bases. CDR1 ENHRY and CDR2 SYGVKD come from the germline V gene. The V gene lost 5 bases and the J gene lost 2 bases, with 10 bases spanning the gap. The CDR3 consists of 13 residues. CDR3 residues: CAISRREAYEQYF. The CDR3 coding sequence is TGTGCCATCAGTAGAAGGGAGGCCTACGAGCAGTACTTC.

The chain combines TRBV7-3 with TRBJ1-1; D uncertain. The length of the CDR3 is 15 residues. With 4 bases removed from V and 2 bases from J, the gap between germline ends came to 14 bases. Germline V lookup: CDR1 SGHTA, CDR2 FQGTGA. DNA for the CDR3: TGTGCCAGCAGCTCGCAAGGCGTCATCAACACTGAAGCTTTCTTT. This sequence encodes CASSSQGVINTEAFF.

This clonotype has a handful of counts. The chain couples TRBV19 to TRBJ2-1; 7 positions agree with TRBD2. The CDR3 covers 15 residues. Germline CDR1 reads LNHDA; CDR2 reads SQIVND (reference sequence). The V gene end was trimmed by 4 bases and the J gene end by 3 bases; junction bases not matched to a gene: 6. The CDR3 spells CASSSGSGNYNEQFF. For the CDR3, the DNA is TGTGCCAGTAGTAGCGGGAGTGGGAACTACAATGAGCAGTTCTTC.

The chain recombines TRBV5-1 with TRBJ1-2; possible D gene TRBD1, 6 bases. Trimming stripped 2 bases from V and 4 bases from J, with 12 bases between. Germline loops: CDR1 SGHRS, CDR2 YFSETQ. The CDR3 covers 14 residues. CDR3 sequence reads: CASSLRDRFYGYTF. The CDR3 coding sequence is TGCGCCAGCAGCTTACGAGACAGGTTCTATGGCTACACCTTC.

The chain links TRBV7-2 to TRBJ1-1; D possibly corresponds to TRBD1 (5 bases). CDR1 is SGHTA and CDR2 is FQGNSA in the germline V gene. The CDR3 contains 14 residues. V gave up 5 bases and J gave up 5 bases, with 15 bases separating them. Here the CDR3 reads CASSKSQGGTEAFF. The CDR3 DNA follows: TGTGCCAGCAGCAAAAGCCAGGGAGGTACTGAAGCTTTCTTT. Full variable domain (remainder filled in from reference TRBV7-2 and TRBJ1-1): GAGVSQSPSNKVTEKGKDVELRCDPISGHTALYWYRQSLGQGLEFLIYFQGNSAPDKSGLPSDRFSAERTGGSVSTLTIQRTQQEDSAVYLCASSKSQGGTEAFFGQGTRLTVV.

This rearrangement joins TRBV2 to TRBJ2-5; 8 bases map to TRBD2. V shed 7 bases and J 2 bases; nucleotides not matched to a gene: 3. The CDR3 is made up of 13 amino acids. Germline V gene lookup returns CDR1 SNHLY and CDR2 FYNNEI. The CDR3 spells CASIAGTQETQYF. The CDR3 coding sequence is TGTGCCAGCATAGCGGGGACTCAAGAGACCCAGTACTTC.